This T cell receptor (beta chain) was recovered during a study of control samples from healthy donors and cancer patients. Using immunoSEQ multiplex PCR, the repertoire was profiled, and TCRdb retains in-frame clones only, with some absent. In the table there are 70,000 or so clones, roughly 89% of which are singletons. Sequences were obtained from PBMCs. The clonotype originates from a man between 60 and 75 years old with lung cancer.

CDR3: CATSEVSQETQYF. The CDR3 DNA is TGTGCCACCAGTGAGGTCTCTCAAGAGACCCAGTACTTC. V gene TRBV24-1 combines with J gene TRBJ2-5; D uncertain. The V and J ends lost 4 bases and 2 bases respectively, with 7 bases between them. The CDR3 extends over 13 amino acids. Germline V gives CDR1 KGHDR, CDR2 SFDVKD.